Sequencing of this T cell receptor beta chain was carried out in a study of T cell responses to AZD1222 COVID-19 vaccine. Points from the study as a whole: Baseline seropositives among AZD1222 recipients totaled only five to seven. With two AZD1222 doses given, Spike-specific TCR breadth and depth both rose. In all cases, repertoires were sampled only after the peak T cell response.

This clone was observed a single time. Its target is unknown. V gave up 1 base and J gave up 2 bases, with 12 bases separating them. The CDR3 is 15 residues long. Germline lookup yields CDR1 SGHRS and CDR2 YFSETQ. The assay was immunoSEQ multiplex PCR, and TCRdb's table has in-frame clones only and misses some. The data contain 130,000 or so clones, about nine tenths of them singletons. The genes are TRBV5-1 and TRBJ2-5, with D unclear. The TCR sequence derives from an adult who received the AZD1222 COVID-19 vaccine. Material: peripheral blood, obtained 28 days after the second AZD1222 dose. This CDR3 is CASSLFHQLQETQYF. The CDR3 DNA is TGCGCCAGCAGCTTGTTTCACCAGTTACAAGAGACCCAGTACTTC.